This T cell receptor (beta chain) emerged from a study of T cell changes during pregnancy in multiple sclerosis (dated by TCRdb to the late 2010s). Notes on the research overall: Changes in the T cell repertoire over the course of pregnancy were examined in this study in women with multiple sclerosis.

In the germline V gene, CDR1 corresponds to SGHRS and CDR2 to YFSETQ. The cysteine opens and the phenylalanine closes a CDR3 of 16 amino acids. Just the 48-base CDR3 DNA is kept, in frame starting at base 1. Trimming removed 1 base from V and 2 bases from J; the gene matches leave 6 bases unexplained. Receptor libraries were prepared by the immunoSEQ multiplex PCR assay. TCRdb carries this immuneACCESS record with in-frame sequences only. Its versions omit some clonotypes, under half of them owing to an unresolved V gene in the studies checked, with the rest unexplained. Within this sample are 70,000 to 80,000 clones, with 80% to 90% of them counted one time only. The ten largest clonotypes hold 3.3% of the sample. Notes on this clone: Its target antigen remains unknown. No clone much larger than this one lies a single base away; base qualities are absent.

This TCR was sampled from a female donor with multiple sclerosis, enrolled in a pregnancy study. The rearrangement joined TRBV5-1 to TRBJ2-5; 9 central nucleotides agree with TRBD2. This sample comprised peripheral blood, obtained before pregnancy. The CDR3 region has the sequence CASSLQPSGGQETQYF. The sequenced DNA: TGCGCCAGCAGCTTGCAGCCCAGCGGGGGGCAAGAGACCCAGTACTTC.